These 15 T cell receptor beta chains were sequenced from one sample in a study of human versus mouse CDR3 diversity and MHC coevolution. TCRdb's table, derived via immunoSEQ multiplex PCR, lists solely in-frame clones and lacks some. The data contain some 82,000 clones, roughly 95% of them singletons. The source material was naive CD4+ T cells from blood. The subset was: CD45RO-negative CD62L-positive naive CD4 T cells. Receptor source: a person aged 25-75 years in good health.

The chain carries TRBV18 and TRBJ1-4, with 7 bases lining up with TRBD1. From germline, CDR1 is KGHSH and CDR2 LQKENI. The V and J ends lost 3 bases and 3 bases, in that order; junction bases with no gene match: 1. This CDR3 region has 14 residues. For the CDR3, the DNA is TGTGCCAGCTCACCGGGGACAGCTAATGAAAAACTGTTTTTT. This gives the protein CASSPGTANEKLFF.

The chain employs TRBV11-3 and TRBJ2-1; 10 bases are a match to TRBD2. The CDR3 totals 15 residues. Looked up from germline, CDR1 is SGHNT and CDR2 is YENEEA. Unmatched junction bases numbered 6, after V lost 2 bases and J lost 8 bases. The CDR3 DNA reads as TGTGCCAGCAGCTTATCGGCTAGCGGGGGCTATGAGCAGTTCTTC. This encodes CASSLSASGGYEQFF.

The gene calls are TRBV4-1 and TRBJ2-1; tentative D call: TRBD2 (6 bases). Trimming pared 0 bases from V and 7 bases from J, leaving 16 bases between. Germline values: CDR1 MGHRA, CDR2 YSYEKL. The CDR3 has 16 amino acids. The CDR3 loop is CASSQDPGQRGNEQFF. The CDR3 coding sequence is TGCGCCAGCAGCCAAGATCCCGGACAACGGGGGAATGAGCAGTTCTTC.

CDR3 nucleotide sequence: TGTGCCTGGAGTCCCTCCGCCACGAGGCACTATGGCTACACCTTC. The encoded protein is CAWSPSATRHYGYTF. The chain uses TRBV30 and TRBJ1-2, with D hard to call. This CDR3 is 15 amino acids long. Germline loops: CDR1 GTSNPN, CDR2 SVGIG (reference sequence). Between the trimmed V and J ends, which lost 2 bases and 3 bases, there was a span of 16 bases.

The chain combines TRBV9 with TRBJ2-7, with 10 positions matching TRBD2. CDR1 and CDR2 from the germline V gene are SGDLS and YYNGEE. The CDR3 loop spans 18 amino acids. Trimming at V came to 0 bases and at J to 5 bases, leaving 14 bases not matched to a gene. In nucleotides, the CDR3 is TGTGCCAGCAGCGTAGGGGCGGCAGCGGGGGGGCTAGGGAACGAGCAGTACTTC. Amino acid sequence: CASSVGAAAGGLGNEQYF.

The chain joins TRBV30 to TRBJ1-4; a weak D match, TRBD1 (5 bases). V shed 3 bases and J shed 8 bases, with 16 bases lying between them. CDR1 and CDR2 (germline): GTSNPN, SVGIG (reference sequence). This CDR3 comprises 14 residues. CDR3 protein: CAWSSGGDHEKLFF. The CDR3 DNA follows: TGTGCCTGGAGCTCCGGGGGGGACCACGAAAAACTGTTTTTT.

The chain recombines TRBV7-3 with TRBJ2-1; tentative D call: TRBD2 (6 bases). CDR3 length: 13 residues. Between the trimmed V and J ends, which lost 5 bases and 3 bases, there was a span of 8 bases. Germline V lookup: CDR1 SGHTA, CDR2 FQGTGA. The CDR3 coding sequence is TGTGCCAGCAGCCGGGACTTCTACAATGAGCAGTTCTTC. Translating it yields CASSRDFYNEQFF.

The CDR3 coding sequence is TGCGCCAGCAGCCCCCGGTGGGAGGACACTGAAGCTTTCTTT. Translation: CASSPRWEDTEAFF. The chain carries TRBV5-1 and TRBJ1-1; D call uncertain. This CDR3 region has 14 residues. Germline assignment: CDR1 SGHRS and CDR2 YFSETQ. Between the trimmed V and J ends, which lost 4 bases and 3 bases, there was a span of 13 bases. Drawing the rest from reference TRBV5-1 and TRBJ1-1, the complete variable domain is KAGVTQTPRYLIKTRGQQVTLSCSPISGHRSVSWYQQTPGQGLQFLFEYFSETQRNKGNFPGRFSGRQFSNSRSEMNVSTLELGDSALYLCASSPRWEDTEAFFGQGTRLTVV.

This rearrangement joins TRBV12-5 to TRBJ2-7, with a weak D call TRBD1 (5 bases). Trimming pared 0 bases from V and 2 bases from J, leaving 11 bases between. This CDR3 contains 15 residues. Germline V gene data show CDR1 as LGHNT and CDR2 as FRNRAP. The CDR3 loop reads CASGLVTGSTYEQYF. Here the CDR3 DNA reads TGTGCTAGTGGTTTGGTAACAGGTTCGACCTACGAGCAGTACTTC.

This clone occurred a few times. This sequence joins TRBV5-1 and TRBJ1-5, with 9 bases that match TRBD1. CDR1 and CDR2 (germline): SGHRS, YFSETQ. J lost 7 bases, V lost 4 bases, and 6 bases had no gene match. The CDR3 is 14 residues long. The CDR3 bases are TGCGCCAGCAGCCCCACAGGGGGCAGCCAGCCCCAGCATTTT. This sequence encodes CASSPTGGSQPQHF.

This clone has a single count. V usage is TRBV12-5 and J usage is TRBJ2-1, with 7 bases lining up with TRBD1. The CDR3 has 16 residues. CDR1 LGHNT and CDR2 FRNRAP come from the germline V gene. The V and J ends lost 0 bases and 4 bases, in that order; junction bases with no gene match: 6. Written as DNA, the CDR3 is TGTGCTAGTGGTTTGGTCCAGGGGGTTCTGTACAATGAGCAGTTCTTC. Translated, it gives CASGLVQGVLYNEQFF.

A word on this clone: The sample holds other DNA sequences that translate to the same CDR3. This rearrangement joins TRBV7-8 to TRBJ1-2; 8 bases map to TRBD1. Germline V gene sequence: CDR1 SGHVS, CDR2 FQNEAQ. This CDR3 has 13 residues. V was clipped by 1 base and J by 5 bases; unmatched bases: 0. The CDR3 DNA reads as TGTGCCAGCAGCTTAGGACAGGGGTATGGCTACACCTTC. It yields the protein CASSLGQGYGYTF.

The chain recombines TRBV5-1 with TRBJ1-2, with D possibly TRBD1 on 6 matching bases. This CDR3 region has 15 residues. Trimming took off 2 bases at V and 2 bases at J, with 13 bases between the two ends. Germline loops: CDR1 SGHRS, CDR2 YFSETQ. In nucleotides, the CDR3 is TGCGCCAGCAGCTTACAGGGATCCCACAACTATGGCTACACCTTC. It translates to CASSLQGSHNYGYTF.

This clone was observed a few times. This chain links TRBV6-5 with TRBJ2-7; TRBD1 matches 7 bases. V was pared by 0 bases and J by 4 bases, with 6 bases of the junction left unmatched. In germline, CDR1 is MNHEY, CDR2 SVGAGI. This CDR3 contains 15 residues. This chain's CDR3 is CASSYSRDRSYEQYF. The CDR3 coding sequence is TGTGCCAGCAGTTACTCAAGGGACAGATCTTACGAGCAGTACTTC.

The chain recombines TRBV5-8 with TRBJ2-1; a weak D match, TRBD1 (6 bases). The CDR3 is 14 amino acids. Germline V lookup: CDR1 SGHTS, CDR2 YDEGEE. Trimming stripped 0 bases from V and 6 bases from J, with 10 bases between. The CDR3 nucleotides are TGTGCCAGCAGCTTGGGGTCAGGGGTCAATGAGCAGTTCTTC. It yields the protein CASSLGSGVNEQFF.